This T cell receptor beta chain was sequenced for a study of shared clonotypes between healthy human individuals. Study context: Each donor contributed plates that comprised three CD4 naive, three CD4 memory, two CD8 naive and one CD8 memory. Study-level points and caveats: Investigators expected sequencing depth to affect clonotype sharing among donors. Sharing across four donors was highest in naive CD4 (around 5%) and lowest in memory CD8 (approximately 0.4%).

As handled by the study authors: Quality scores were absent from the junction-only immunoSEQ sequences, so filtering differed. Clones were read by immunoSEQ multiplex PCR, and TCRdb kept only the in-frame ones, dropping some. V, J and clone size reflect that table, while D and trimming were determined from the DNA. The sample carries 2 million to 3 million clones, roughly 93% recorded once. V lost 6 bases, J lost 0 bases, and 15 bases lay in between. The CDR3 contains 14 residues. Germline CDR1 SQVTM, CDR2 ANQGSEA. As concerns this clone: The antigen is unknown.

Sequencing was carried out using naive CD4+ T cells from PBMCs. Subset indicated: CD45RA+ positively selected. This receptor was obtained from a man younger than 35 in good health. Some clones in this sample may be carry-over from other donors' samples. The rearrangement uses TRBV29-1 and TRBJ2-7; D gene unclear. The DNA for the CDR3 is TGCAGCGTGGGGTGGATGATGAACTCCTACGAGCAGTACTTC. It yields the protein CSVGWMMNSYEQYF.